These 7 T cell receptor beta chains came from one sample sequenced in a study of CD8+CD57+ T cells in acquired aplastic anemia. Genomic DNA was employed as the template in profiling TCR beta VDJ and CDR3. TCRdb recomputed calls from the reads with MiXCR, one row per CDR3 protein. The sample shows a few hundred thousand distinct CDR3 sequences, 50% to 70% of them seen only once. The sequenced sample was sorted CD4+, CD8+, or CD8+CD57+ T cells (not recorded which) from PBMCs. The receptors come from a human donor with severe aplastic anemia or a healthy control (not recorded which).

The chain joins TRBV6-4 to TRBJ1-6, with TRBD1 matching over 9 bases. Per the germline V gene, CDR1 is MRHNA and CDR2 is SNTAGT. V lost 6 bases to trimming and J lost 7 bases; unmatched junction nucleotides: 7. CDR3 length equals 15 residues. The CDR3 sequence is CASSLLDRGNSPLHF. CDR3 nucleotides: TGTGCCAGCAGCCTTCTAGACAGGGGGAATTCACCCCTCCACTTT.

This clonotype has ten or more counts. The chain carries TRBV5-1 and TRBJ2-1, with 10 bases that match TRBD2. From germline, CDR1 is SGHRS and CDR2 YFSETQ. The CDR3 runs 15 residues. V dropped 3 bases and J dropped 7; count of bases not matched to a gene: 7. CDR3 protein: CASSSGLARGNEQFF. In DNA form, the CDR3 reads TGCGCCAGCAGCTCGGGACTAGCGAGGGGGAATGAGCAGTTCTTC.

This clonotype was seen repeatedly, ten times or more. CDR3 bases: TGTGCTAGTGGTTTGGTGGGTTGGAAAAATTACGAGCAGTACTTC. Protein product: CASGLVGWKNYEQYF. J is TRBJ2-7 and V is TRBV12-5; D gene ambiguous. The CDR3 has 15 amino acids. Looked up from germline, CDR1 is LGHNT and CDR2 is FRNRAP. V gave up 0 bases and J gave up 4 bases, with 13 bases separating them.

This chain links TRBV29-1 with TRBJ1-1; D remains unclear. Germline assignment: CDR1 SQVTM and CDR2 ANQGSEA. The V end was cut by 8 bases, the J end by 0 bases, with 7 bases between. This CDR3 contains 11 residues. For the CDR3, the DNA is TGCAGCAGGGTGATGAACACTGAAGCTTTCTTT. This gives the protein CSRVMNTEAFF.

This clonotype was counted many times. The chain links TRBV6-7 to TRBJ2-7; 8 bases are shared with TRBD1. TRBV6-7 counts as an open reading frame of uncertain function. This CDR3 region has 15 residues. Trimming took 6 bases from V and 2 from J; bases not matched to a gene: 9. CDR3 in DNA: TGTGCCAGCAGAAACGGACAGGGCTTTCCCTACGAGCAGTACTTC. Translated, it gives CASRNGQGFPYEQYF.

CDR3 residues: CASSYSRARTEAFF. In DNA, the CDR3 is TGTGCCAGCAGTTACTCAAGGGCGCGGACTGAAGCTTTCTTT. This chain joins TRBV6-5 and TRBJ1-1; D gene ambiguous. This CDR3 has 14 residues. V was trimmed by 0 bases and J by 5 bases, leaving 10 bases between them. Per the germline V gene, CDR1 is MNHEY and CDR2 is SVGAGI.

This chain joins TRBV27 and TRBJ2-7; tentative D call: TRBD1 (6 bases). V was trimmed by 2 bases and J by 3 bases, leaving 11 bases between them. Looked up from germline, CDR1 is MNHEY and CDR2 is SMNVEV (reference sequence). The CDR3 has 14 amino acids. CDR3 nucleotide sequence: TGTGCCAGCAGTTTACAGGGGACAAACTACGAGCAGTACTTC. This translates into CASSLQGTNYEQYF.